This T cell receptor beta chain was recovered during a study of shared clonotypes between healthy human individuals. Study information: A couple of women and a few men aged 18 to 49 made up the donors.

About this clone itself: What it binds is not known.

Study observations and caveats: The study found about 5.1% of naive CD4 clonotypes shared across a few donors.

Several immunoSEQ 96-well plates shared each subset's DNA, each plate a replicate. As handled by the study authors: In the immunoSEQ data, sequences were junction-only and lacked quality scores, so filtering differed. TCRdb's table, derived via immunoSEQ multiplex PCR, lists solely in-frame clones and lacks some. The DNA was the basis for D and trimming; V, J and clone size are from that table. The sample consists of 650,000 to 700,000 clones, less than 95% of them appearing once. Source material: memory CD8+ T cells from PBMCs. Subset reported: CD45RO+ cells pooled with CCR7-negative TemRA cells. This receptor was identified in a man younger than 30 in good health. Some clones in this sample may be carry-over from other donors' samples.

The chain's CDR3 is CASSLFLWTSGSSTDTQYF. The CDR3 DNA sequence: TGTGCCAGCAGCTTATTCCTTTGGACTAGCGGGAGTTCCACAGATACGCAGTATTTT. This chain connects TRBV7-8 to TRBJ2-3; 13 bases are shared with TRBD2. V dropped 2 bases and J dropped 2; count of bases not matched to a gene: 10. The CDR3 runs to 19 residues. Per the germline V gene, CDR1 is SGHVS and CDR2 is FQNEAQ.